A single T cell receptor (beta chain) is shown here with its context. This record belongs to a study of T cells in Graves' hyperthyroidism and ophthalmopathy. Researchers defined stable Graves' hyperthyroidism as no ophthalmopathy progression within 18 months. A patient was excluded if there was uncontrolled infection, other autoimmune disease, pregnancy or lactation. Amplification targeted TCR beta CDR3 regions from RNA transcripts. RT-PCR in the first round (using the HTBI primer set) targeted the TCR CDR3. TCRdb used MiXCR to reprocess the multiplex PCR reads, holding one entry per CDR3 protein. Of roughly 740,000 distinct CDR3 sequences listed, about 17% are singletons. Sequencing was carried out using blood. The sequence was collected from a man aged 18 to 30 with Graves' hyperthyroidism.

CDR3 nucleotide sequence: TGTGCCAGCAGTTTGCTGGGGGCGACGGCTAATGAAAAACTGTTTTTT. Its translation: CASSLLGATANEKLFF. The gene calls are TRBV27 and TRBJ1-4; maybe TRBD1 (6 bases). The CDR3 loop spans 16 amino acids. CDR1 and CDR2 (germline): MNHEY, SMNVEV (reference sequence). V dropped 3 bases and J dropped 3 bases, with 14 bases sitting between them.